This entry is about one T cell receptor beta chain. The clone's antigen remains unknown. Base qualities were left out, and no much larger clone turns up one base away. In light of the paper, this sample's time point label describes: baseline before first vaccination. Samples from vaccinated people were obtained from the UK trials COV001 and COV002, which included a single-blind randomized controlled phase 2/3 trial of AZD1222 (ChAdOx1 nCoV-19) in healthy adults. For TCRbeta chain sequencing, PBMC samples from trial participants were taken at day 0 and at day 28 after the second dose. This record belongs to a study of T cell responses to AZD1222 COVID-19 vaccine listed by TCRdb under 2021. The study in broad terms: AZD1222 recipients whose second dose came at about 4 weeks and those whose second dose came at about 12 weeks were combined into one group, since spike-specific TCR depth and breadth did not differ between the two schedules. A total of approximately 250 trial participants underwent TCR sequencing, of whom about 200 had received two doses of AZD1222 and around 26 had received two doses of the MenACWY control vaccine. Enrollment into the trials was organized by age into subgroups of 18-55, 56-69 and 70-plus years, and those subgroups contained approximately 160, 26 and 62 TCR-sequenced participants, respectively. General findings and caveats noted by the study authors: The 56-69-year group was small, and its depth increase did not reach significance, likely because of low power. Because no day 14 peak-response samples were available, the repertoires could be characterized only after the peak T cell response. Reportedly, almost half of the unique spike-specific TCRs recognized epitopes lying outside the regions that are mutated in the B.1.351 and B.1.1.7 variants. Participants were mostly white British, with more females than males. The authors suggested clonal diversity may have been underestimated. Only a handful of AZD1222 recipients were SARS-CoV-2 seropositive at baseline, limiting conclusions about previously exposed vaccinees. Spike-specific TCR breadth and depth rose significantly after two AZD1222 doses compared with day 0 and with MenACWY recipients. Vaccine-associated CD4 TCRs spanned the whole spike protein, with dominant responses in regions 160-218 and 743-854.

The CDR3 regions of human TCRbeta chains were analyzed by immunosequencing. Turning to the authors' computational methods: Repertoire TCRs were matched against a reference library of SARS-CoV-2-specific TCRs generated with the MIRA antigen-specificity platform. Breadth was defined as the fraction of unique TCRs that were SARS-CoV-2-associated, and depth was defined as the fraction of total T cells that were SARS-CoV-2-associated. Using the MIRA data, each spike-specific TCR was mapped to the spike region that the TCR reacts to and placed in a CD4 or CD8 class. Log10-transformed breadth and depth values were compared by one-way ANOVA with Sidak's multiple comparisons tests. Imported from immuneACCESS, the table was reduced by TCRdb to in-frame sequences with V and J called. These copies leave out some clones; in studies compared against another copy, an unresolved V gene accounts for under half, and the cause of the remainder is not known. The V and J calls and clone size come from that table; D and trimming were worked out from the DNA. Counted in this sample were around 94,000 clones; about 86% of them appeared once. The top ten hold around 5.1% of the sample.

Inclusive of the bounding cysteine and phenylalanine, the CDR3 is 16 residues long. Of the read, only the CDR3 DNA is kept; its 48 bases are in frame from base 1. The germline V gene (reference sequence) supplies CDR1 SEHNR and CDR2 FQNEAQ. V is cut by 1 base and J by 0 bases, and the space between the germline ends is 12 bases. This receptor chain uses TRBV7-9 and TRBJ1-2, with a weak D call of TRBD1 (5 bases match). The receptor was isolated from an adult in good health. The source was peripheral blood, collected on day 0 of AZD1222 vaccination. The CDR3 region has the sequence CASSLVHGQTNYGYTF. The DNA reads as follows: TGTGCCAGCAGCTTAGTTCATGGACAAACTAACTATGGCTACACCTTC. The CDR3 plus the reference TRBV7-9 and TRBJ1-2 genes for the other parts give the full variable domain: DTGVSQNPRHKITKRGQNVTFRCDPISEHNRLYWYRQTLGQGPEFLTYFQNEAQLEKSRLLSDRFSAERPKGSFSTLEIQRTEQGDSAMYLCASSLVHGQTNYGYTFGSGTRLTVV.